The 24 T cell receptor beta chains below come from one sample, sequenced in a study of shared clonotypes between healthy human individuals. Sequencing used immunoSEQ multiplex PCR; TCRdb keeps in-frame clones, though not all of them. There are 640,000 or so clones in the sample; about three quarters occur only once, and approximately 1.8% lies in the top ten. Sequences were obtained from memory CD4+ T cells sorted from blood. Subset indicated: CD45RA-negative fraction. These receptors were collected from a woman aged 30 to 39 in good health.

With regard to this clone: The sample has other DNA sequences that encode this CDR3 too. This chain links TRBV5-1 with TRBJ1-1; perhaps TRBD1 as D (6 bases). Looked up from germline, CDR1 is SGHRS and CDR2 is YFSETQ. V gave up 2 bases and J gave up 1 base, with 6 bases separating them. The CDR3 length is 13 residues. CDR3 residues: CASSLQGNTEAFF. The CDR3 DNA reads TGCGCCAGCAGCTTACAGGGGAACACTGAAGCTTTCTTT.

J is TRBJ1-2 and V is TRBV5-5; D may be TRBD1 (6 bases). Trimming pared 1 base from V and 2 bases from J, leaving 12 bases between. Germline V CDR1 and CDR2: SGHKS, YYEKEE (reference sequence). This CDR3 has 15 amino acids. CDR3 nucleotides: TGTGCCAGCAGCTTGTCCCGGACAGAGAACTATGGCTACACCTTC. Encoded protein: CASSLSRTENYGYTF.

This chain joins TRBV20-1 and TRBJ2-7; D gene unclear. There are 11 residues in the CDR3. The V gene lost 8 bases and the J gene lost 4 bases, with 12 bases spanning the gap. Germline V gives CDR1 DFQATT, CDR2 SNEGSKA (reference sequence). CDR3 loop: CSTFGQYEQYF. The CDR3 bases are TGCAGTACCTTTGGGCAGTACGAGCAGTACTTC.

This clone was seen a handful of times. DNA of the CDR3: TGTGCCAGTAGTACGCTAGCGGGAGGGCTCAGCGAGCAGTACTTC. As protein: CASSTLAGGLSEQYF. The rearrangement joins TRBV19 to TRBJ2-7; 12 bases are shared with TRBD2. Germline V gene lookup returns CDR1 LNHDA and CDR2 SQIVND (reference sequence). The CDR3 spans 15 residues. Unmatched junction bases numbered 7, after V lost 4 bases and J lost 6 bases.

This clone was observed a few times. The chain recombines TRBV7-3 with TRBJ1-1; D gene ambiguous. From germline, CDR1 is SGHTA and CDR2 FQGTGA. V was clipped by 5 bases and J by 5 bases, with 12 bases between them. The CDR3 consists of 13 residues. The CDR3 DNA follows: TGTGCCAGCAGCACAAGTCGTGGGACTGAAGCTTTCTTT. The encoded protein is CASSTSRGTEAFF.

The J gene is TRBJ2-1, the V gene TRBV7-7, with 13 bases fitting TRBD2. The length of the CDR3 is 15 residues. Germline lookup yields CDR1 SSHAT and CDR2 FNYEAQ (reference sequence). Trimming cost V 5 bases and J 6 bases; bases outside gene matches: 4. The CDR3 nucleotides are TGTGCCAGCAGCGCGGGACTAGCGGGGTCCAATGAGCAGTTCTTC. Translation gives CASSAGLAGSNEQFF. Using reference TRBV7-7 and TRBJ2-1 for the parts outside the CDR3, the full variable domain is GAGVSQSPRYKVTKRGQDVTLRCDPISSHATLYWYQQALGQGPEFLTYFNYEAQPDKSGLPSDRFSAERPEGSISTLTIQRTEQRDSAMYRCASSAGLAGSNEQFFGPGTRLTVL.

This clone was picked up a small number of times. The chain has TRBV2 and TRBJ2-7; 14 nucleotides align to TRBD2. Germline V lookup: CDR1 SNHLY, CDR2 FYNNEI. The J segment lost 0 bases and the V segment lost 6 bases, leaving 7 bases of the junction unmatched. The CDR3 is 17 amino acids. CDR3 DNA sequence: TGTGCCAGCAGCTGGACTAGCGGGAGGCCCGACTCCTACGAGCAGTACTTC. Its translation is CASSWTSGRPDSYEQYF.

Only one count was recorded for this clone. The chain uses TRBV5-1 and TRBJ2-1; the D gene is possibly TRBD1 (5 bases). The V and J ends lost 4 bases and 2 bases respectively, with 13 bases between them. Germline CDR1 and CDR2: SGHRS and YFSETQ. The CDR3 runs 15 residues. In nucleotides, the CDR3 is TGCGCCAGCAGCCAGGGTTGGATGACCTACAATGAGCAGTTCTTC. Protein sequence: CASSQGWMTYNEQFF.

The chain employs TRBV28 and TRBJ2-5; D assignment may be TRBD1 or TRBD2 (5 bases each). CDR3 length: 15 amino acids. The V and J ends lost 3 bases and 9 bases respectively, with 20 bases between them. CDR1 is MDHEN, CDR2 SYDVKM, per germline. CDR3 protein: CASSFSGRTRTPQYF. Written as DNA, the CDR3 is TGTGCCAGCAGTTTTTCGGGACGGACCCGGACGCCCCAGTACTTC.

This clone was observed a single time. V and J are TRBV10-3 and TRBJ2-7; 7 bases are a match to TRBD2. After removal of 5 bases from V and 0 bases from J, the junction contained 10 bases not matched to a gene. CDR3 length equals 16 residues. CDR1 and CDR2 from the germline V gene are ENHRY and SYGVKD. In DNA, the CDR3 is TGTGCCATCAGTTGGCCTAGCGGTCCCAACTCCTACGAGCAGTACTTC. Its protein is CAISWPSGPNSYEQYF.

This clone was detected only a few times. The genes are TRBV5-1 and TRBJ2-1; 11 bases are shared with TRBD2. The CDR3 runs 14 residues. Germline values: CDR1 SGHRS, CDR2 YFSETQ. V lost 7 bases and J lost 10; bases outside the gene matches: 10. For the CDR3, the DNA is TGCGCCAGCGGGCCCGGGACTAGCGGTGTAGAGCAGTTCTTC. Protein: CASGPGTSGVEQFF.

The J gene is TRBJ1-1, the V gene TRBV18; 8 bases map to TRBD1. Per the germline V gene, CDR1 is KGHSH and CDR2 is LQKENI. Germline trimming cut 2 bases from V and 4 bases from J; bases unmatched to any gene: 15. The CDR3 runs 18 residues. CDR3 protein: CASSPGGQAYRRGTEAFF. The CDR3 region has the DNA TGTGCCAGCTCACCAGGGGGACAGGCCTATCGACGGGGCACTGAAGCTTTCTTT.

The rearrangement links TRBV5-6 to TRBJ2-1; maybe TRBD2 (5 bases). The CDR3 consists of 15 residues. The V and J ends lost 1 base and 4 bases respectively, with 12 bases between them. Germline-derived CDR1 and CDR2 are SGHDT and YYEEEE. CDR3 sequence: CASSLRYGGYNEQFF. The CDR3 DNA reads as TGTGCCAGCAGCTTGCGGTACGGCGGGTACAATGAGCAGTTCTTC.

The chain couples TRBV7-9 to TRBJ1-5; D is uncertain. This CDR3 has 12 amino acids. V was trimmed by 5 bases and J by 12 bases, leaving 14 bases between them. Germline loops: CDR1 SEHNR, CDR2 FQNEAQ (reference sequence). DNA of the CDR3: TGTGCCAGCAGCCCCACCTCCGAGGACCAGCATTTT. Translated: CASSPTSEDQHF.

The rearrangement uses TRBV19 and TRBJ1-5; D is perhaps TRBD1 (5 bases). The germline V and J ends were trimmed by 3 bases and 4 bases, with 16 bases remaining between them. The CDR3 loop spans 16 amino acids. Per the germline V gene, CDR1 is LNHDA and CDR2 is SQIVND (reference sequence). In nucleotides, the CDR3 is TGTGCCAGTAGTATCGGGGGAGACGGGCCGAATCAGCCCCAGCATTTT. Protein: CASSIGGDGPNQPQHF.

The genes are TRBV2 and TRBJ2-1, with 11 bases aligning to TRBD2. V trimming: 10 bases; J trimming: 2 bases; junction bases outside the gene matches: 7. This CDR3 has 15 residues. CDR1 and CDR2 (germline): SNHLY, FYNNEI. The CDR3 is CAIETSGRAYNEQFF. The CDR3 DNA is TGTGCCATAGAAACTAGCGGGAGAGCCTACAATGAGCAGTTCTTC.

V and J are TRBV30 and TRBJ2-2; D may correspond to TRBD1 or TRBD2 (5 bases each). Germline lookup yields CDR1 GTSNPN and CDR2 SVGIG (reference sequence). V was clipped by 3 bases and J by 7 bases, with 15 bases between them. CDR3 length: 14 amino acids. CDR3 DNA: TGTGCCTGGAGAGGGACCGTAGTGGGCGGGGAGCTGTTTTTT. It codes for CAWRGTVVGGELFF.

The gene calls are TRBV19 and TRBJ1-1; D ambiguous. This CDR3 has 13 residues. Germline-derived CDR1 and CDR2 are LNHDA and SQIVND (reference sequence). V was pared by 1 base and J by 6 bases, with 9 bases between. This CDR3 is CASSIGPDAEAFF. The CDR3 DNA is TGTGCCAGTAGTATAGGCCCGGACGCTGAAGCTTTCTTT.

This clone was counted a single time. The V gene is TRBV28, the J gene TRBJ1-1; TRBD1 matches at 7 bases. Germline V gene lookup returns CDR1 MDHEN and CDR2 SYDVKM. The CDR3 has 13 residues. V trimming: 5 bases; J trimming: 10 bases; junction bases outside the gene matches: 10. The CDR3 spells CASSRGQTPRAFF. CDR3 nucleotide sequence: TGTGCCAGCAGTCGGGGACAGACCCCCAGAGCTTTCTTT.

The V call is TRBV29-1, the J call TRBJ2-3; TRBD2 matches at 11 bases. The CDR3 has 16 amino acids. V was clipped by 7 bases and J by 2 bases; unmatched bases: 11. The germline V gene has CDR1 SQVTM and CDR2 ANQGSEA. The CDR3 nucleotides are TGCAGCGCCGAGACTAGCGGGGCGTCTCACACAGATACGCAGTATTTT. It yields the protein CSAETSGASHTDTQYF.

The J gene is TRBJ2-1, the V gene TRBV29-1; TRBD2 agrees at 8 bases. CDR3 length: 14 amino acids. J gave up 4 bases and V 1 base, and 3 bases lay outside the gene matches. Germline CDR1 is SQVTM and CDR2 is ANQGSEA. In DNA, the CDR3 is TGCAGCGTTGAAGGGACTAGCAGTTACAATGAGCAGTTCTTC. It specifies CSVEGTSSYNEQFF.

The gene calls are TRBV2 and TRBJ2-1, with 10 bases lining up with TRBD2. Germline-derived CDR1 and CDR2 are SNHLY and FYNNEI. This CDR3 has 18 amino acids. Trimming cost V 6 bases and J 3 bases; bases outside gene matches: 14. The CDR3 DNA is TGTGCCAGCAGGAGTAGCGGGAGGACCTACAGGATCTACAATGAGCAGTTCTTC. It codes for CASRSSGRTYRIYNEQFF.

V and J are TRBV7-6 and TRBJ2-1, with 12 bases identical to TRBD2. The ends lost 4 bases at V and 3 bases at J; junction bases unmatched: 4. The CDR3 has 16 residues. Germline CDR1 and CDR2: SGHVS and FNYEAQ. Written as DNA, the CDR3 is TGTGCCAGCAGCTCGAGGACTAGCGGGAACTACAATGAGCAGTTCTTC. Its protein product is CASSSRTSGNYNEQFF.

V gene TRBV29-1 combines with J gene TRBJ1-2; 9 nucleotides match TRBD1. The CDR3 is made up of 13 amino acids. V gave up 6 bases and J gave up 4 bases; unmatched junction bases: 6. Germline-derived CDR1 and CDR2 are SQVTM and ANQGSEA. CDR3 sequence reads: CSVMDRGGYGYTF. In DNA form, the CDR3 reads TGCAGCGTAATGGACAGGGGTGGCTATGGCTACACCTTC.